This TCR beta chain was sequenced during a study of shared clonotypes between healthy human individuals. Study results and caveats: Rarefaction showed that sequencing of sorted subsets was incomplete (despite large depth).

The CDR3 contains 15 residues. Germline CDR1 reads SGHTA; CDR2 reads FQGNSA. Trimming took 3 bases from V and 1 from J, leaving 12 bases between them. Notes on this clone: The antigen is not known.

Sequenced by immunoSEQ multiplex PCR; TCRdb stores in-frame clones only, minus some. The sample lists around 510,000 clones, around 96% occurring once. Healthy HIV-negative adults with no recent acute infections or vaccinations were recruited as donors. V usage is TRBV7-2 and J usage is TRBJ1-2, with D hard to call. Sequencing was done on a sample of naive CD4+ T cells sorted from blood. Subset of the sample: CD45RA+ positively selected. The sequence derives from a woman in her thirties in good health. Here the CDR3 reads CASSFQTNFNYGYTF. The CDR3 DNA is TGTGCCAGCAGCTTCCAAACGAATTTTAACTATGGCTACACCTTC.